The T cell receptor beta chain described here comes from a study of T-cell memory formation after mild COVID-19. Study-level background: TCR clusters showed largely donor specificity. The study's findings and limits: Cross-reactive memory appears to have joined, as suggested by some responding clones showing up in pre-infection memory. Clones contracting over day 15 to 85 were CD4/CD8 balanced, with later expanders leaning CD4+.

Barcoded TCR alpha and TCR beta cDNA libraries with UMIs came from 5'RACE using constant-segment primers. TCRdb re-called the 5' RACE reads with MiXCR, one entry per CDR3 protein. This sample yields under 250,000 distinct CDR3 sequences, of which 15% are seen a single time; around 2% belongs to the top ten. This clonotype has only a few counts. Its antigen is unknown. Input material: PBMCs or a T cell subset sorted from them (not recorded which). The sequence was obtained from an adult woman who had mild COVID-19 (a few samples of this study predate the infection). Cell type and time point are not known.

The CDR3 DNA is TGTGCCACCAGCGTGGGGGAGGGCACAGATACGCAGTATTTT. Amino acids: CATSVGEGTDTQYF. This chain joins TRBV15 and TRBJ2-3; D possibly corresponds to TRBD2 (6 bases). V gave up 5 bases and J gave up 1 base, with 10 bases separating them. In germline, CDR1 is LNHNV, CDR2 YYDKDF (reference sequence). The CDR3 covers 14 residues.